The clone carrying this TCR beta chain occurred once. This sample is drawn from a study of cytomegalovirus exposure and HLA in healthy donors. The method was immunoSEQ multiplex PCR; TCRdb's version includes in-frame clones alone and lacks a portion of them. The data hold roughly 260,000 clones, with approximately 90% observed a single time. Looked up from germline, CDR1 is SGHDT and CDR2 is YYEEEE. The V and J ends lost 1 base and 6 bases respectively, with 8 bases between them. This CDR3 region has 12 residues. The rearrangement uses TRBV5-6 and TRBJ2-7; no clear D gene. Material: PBMCs. The TCR was taken from a man younger than 35 in good health and CMV-seronegative. The CDR3 bases are TGTGCCAGCAGCTTGCAATCGGGCGAGCAGTACTTC. Protein sequence: CASSLQSGEQYF.